A single sample is the source of the 21 T cell receptor beta chains below, sequenced in a study of cytomegalovirus exposure and HLA in healthy donors. Vbeta (60) and Jbeta (13) primers were used in the PCR. This table comes from immunoSEQ multiplex PCR, and its TCRdb copy is limited to in-frame clones, with some not included. This table holds fewer than 200,000 clones. The sample taken for sequencing was PBMCs. The receptors were gathered from an older woman in good health and CMV-seronegative.

The V and J genes are TRBV29-1 and TRBJ1-1, with D tentatively TRBD1 (5 bases). CDR1 and CDR2 from the germline V gene are SQVTM and ANQGSEA. There are 14 residues in the CDR3. Trimming took 2 bases from V and 3 from J, leaving 13 bases between them. CDR3 DNA: TGCAGCGTTGAACGAGTAGGGGTTTACACTGAAGCTTTCTTT. Translated, it gives CSVERVGVYTEAFF.

The V call is TRBV9, the J call TRBJ2-1; 11 nucleotides line up with TRBD2. Germline trimming cut 0 bases from V and 8 bases from J; bases unmatched to any gene: 7. This CDR3 spans 16 amino acids. Germline CDR1 reads SGDLS; CDR2 reads YYNGEE. CDR3 coding DNA: TGTGCCAGCAGCGTAGTTACTAGCGGGAGTCGATATGAGCAGTTCTTC. As protein: CASSVVTSGSRYEQFF.

The rearrangement joins TRBV19 to TRBJ1-1; D is ambiguous. CDR1 is LNHDA and CDR2 is SQIVND in the germline V gene (reference sequence). CDR3 size: 13 residues. With 3 bases removed from V and 6 bases from J, the gap between germline ends came to 11 bases. The CDR3 reads CASSISGSAEAFF. As DNA, the CDR3 is TGTGCCAGTAGTATTTCTGGGAGCGCTGAAGCTTTCTTT.

The chain is built from TRBV5-6 and TRBJ1-6; D remains ambiguous. Germline CDR1 is SGHDT and CDR2 is YYEEEE. The CDR3 totals 15 residues. Trimming stripped 0 bases from V and 6 bases from J, with 10 bases between. This CDR3 is CASSLDPRANSPLHF. The CDR3 nucleotides are TGTGCCAGCAGCTTGGACCCGCGCGCTAATTCACCCCTCCACTTT.

The chain recombines TRBV7-9 with TRBJ1-5, with D unclear. The V end was cut by 1 base, the J end by 2 bases, with 9 bases between. The CDR3 runs to 15 residues. In germline, CDR1 is SEHNR, CDR2 FQNEAQ (reference sequence). The CDR3 loop is CASSLGTFGNQPQHF. The CDR3 DNA sequence: TGTGCCAGCAGCTTAGGAACATTCGGCAATCAGCCCCAGCATTTT.

The rearrangement links TRBV4-1 to TRBJ2-1; TRBD2 matches at 8 bases. Germline V gene sequence: CDR1 MGHRA, CDR2 YSYEKL. The V gene end was trimmed by 2 bases and the J gene end by 0 bases; junction bases not matched to a gene: 3. The length of the CDR3 is 16 residues. The CDR3 region is CASSQSLAASYNEQFF. For the CDR3, the DNA is TGCGCCAGCAGCCAATCACTAGCGGCCTCCTACAATGAGCAGTTCTTC.

The chain links TRBV28 to TRBJ1-3; TRBD1 matches 8 bases. The germline V gene has CDR1 MDHEN and CDR2 SYDVKM. J gave up 0 bases and V 5 bases, and 6 bases lay outside the gene matches. The CDR3 spans 16 residues. Here the CDR3 DNA reads TGTGCCAGCAGTCCGACAGGGGTTTCCTCTGGAAACACCATATATTTT. Its protein product is CASSPTGVSSGNTIYF.

This sequence joins TRBV4-2 and TRBJ2-1; possibly TRBD1 for D (5 bases). V lost 0 bases to trimming and J lost 11 bases, with 11 bases between them. The CDR3 consists of 13 residues. CDR1 is LGHNA and CDR2 is YNFKEQ in the germline V gene. CDR3: CASSQDDRDQQFF. CDR3 DNA sequence: TGTGCCAGCAGCCAAGACGACAGAGACCAGCAGTTCTTC.

The chain uses TRBV7-9 and TRBJ2-7; TRBD1 might be the D (6 bases). The germline CDR1 and CDR2 sequences are SEHNR and FQNEAQ (reference sequence). V lost 2 bases to trimming and J lost 3 bases, with 14 bases between them. This CDR3 spans 15 amino acids. The CDR3 is CASSLKRAGDYEQYF. CDR3 DNA sequence: TGTGCCAGCAGCTTAAAAAGGGCAGGGGACTACGAGCAGTACTTC.

CDR3 region: CASSLWGQVERHEQYF. The CDR3 nucleotides read TGTGCCAGCAGCTTATGGGGACAGGTAGAAAGACACGAGCAGTACTTC. The chain links TRBV7-3 to TRBJ2-5; TRBD1 agrees at 8 bases. The J call may be in error: the DNA end matches TRBJ2-7 better. The CDR3 runs to 16 residues. Germline V gene data show CDR1 as SGHTA and CDR2 as FQGTGA.

The genes are TRBV5-8 and TRBJ2-3; D possibly corresponds to TRBD2 (7 bases). This CDR3 is built from 14 residues. Germline values: CDR1 SGHTS, CDR2 YDEGEE. The V and J ends lost 6 bases and 6 bases respectively, with 17 bases between them. The CDR3 bases are TGTGCCAGCACCCCCGAGGGGGGGCGGGATACGCAGTATTTT. Its protein is CASTPEGGRDTQYF.

The CDR3 is CATSRILQGNTEAFF. The CDR3 DNA follows: TGTGCCACCAGCAGGATCCTACAGGGGAACACTGAAGCTTTCTTT. V usage is TRBV15 and J usage is TRBJ1-1; D is perhaps TRBD1 (6 bases). The CDR3 covers 15 residues. V was pared by 3 bases and J by 1 base, with 12 bases between. From germline, CDR1 is LNHNV and CDR2 YYDKDF (reference sequence).

This chain connects TRBV18 to TRBJ1-2, with 7 bases identical to TRBD1. Looked up from germline, CDR1 is KGHSH and CDR2 is LQKENI. CDR3 size: 13 residues. The junction had 1 base not matched to a gene; V was cut back by 4 bases and J by 2 bases. CDR3 coding DNA: TGTGCCAGCTCACAGGACAGGAACTATGGCTACACCTTC. Translating it yields CASSQDRNYGYTF.

This chain links TRBV6-6 with TRBJ2-3; 9 bases are shared with TRBD1. V was pared by 7 bases and J by 3 bases, with 11 bases of the junction left unmatched. The germline CDR1 and CDR2 sequences are MNHNY and SVGAGI (reference sequence). The CDR3 sequence is 16 residues long. The CDR3 DNA reads as TGTGCCAGCATCCTGCGGGACAGGGAGAATACAGATACGCAGTATTTT. Translation: CASILRDRENTDTQYF.

The CDR3: CAISDRDRNTGELFF. Here the CDR3 DNA reads TGTGCCATCAGTGACAGGGACAGGAACACCGGGGAGCTGTTTTTT. This rearrangement joins TRBV10-3 to TRBJ2-2, with TRBD1 matching 7 bases. Germline V gene data show CDR1 as ENHRY and CDR2 as SYGVKD. This CDR3 has 15 residues. The V and J ends lost 3 bases and 1 base, in that order; junction bases with no gene match: 2.

The gene calls are TRBV2 and TRBJ1-2; 8 bases align to TRBD1. The CDR3 runs 16 residues. The junction had 6 bases not matched to a gene; V was cut back by 3 bases and J by 0 bases. Per the germline V gene, CDR1 is SNHLY and CDR2 is FYNNEI. CDR3 amino acids: CASSEDRVIANYGYTF. The CDR3 DNA reads as TGTGCCAGCAGTGAGGACAGGGTCATAGCTAACTATGGCTACACCTTC.

The CDR3 sequence is CASSTGGASYNEQFF. In nucleotides, the CDR3 is TGTGCCAGCAGTACAGGGGGCGCGTCCTACAATGAGCAGTTCTTC. The rearrangement joins TRBV28 to TRBJ2-1; 9 bases are a match to TRBD1. V shed 5 bases, J shed 1 base, and the junction held 3 bases outside the gene matches. Germline CDR1 reads MDHEN; CDR2 reads SYDVKM. The CDR3 consists of 15 residues.

The chain is built from TRBV7-2 and TRBJ1-5; D gene unclear. The germline gives CDR1 SGHTA, CDR2 FQGNSA. V shed 5 bases and J shed 3 bases, with 14 bases lying between them. The length of the CDR3 is 15 residues. CDR3 protein: CASSREGGANQPQHF. CDR3 bases: TGTGCCAGCAGCCGCGAGGGTGGCGCCAATCAGCCCCAGCATTTT. Full variable domain (remainder filled in from reference TRBV7-2 and TRBJ1-5): GAGVSQSPSNKVTEKGKDVELRCDPISGHTALYWYRQSLGQGLEFLIYFQGNSAPDKSGLPSDRFSAERTGGSVSTLTIQRTQQEDSAVYLCASSREGGANQPQHFGDGTRLSIL.

The V gene is TRBV4-2, the J gene TRBJ1-5; D may be TRBD1 (5 bases). The germline V gene encodes CDR1 LGHNA and CDR2 YNFKEQ. Trimming pared 4 bases from V and 6 bases from J, leaving 16 bases between. The CDR3 runs 15 residues. The DNA of the CDR3 is TGTGCCAGCAGCCCCATGGGGGGAGGGAGTCAGCCCCAGCATTTT. As protein: CASSPMGGGSQPQHF.

CDR3 DNA: TGTGCCAGCAGTTCGGAGCGGGGGGGCACCGGGAATACGCAGTATTTT. Translated: CASSSERGGTGNTQYF. This chain links TRBV7-9 with TRBJ2-3, with TRBD2 identical over 10 bases. The CDR3 runs 16 residues. Losses at the gene ends were 6 bases for V and 7 bases for J; bases not matched to a gene: 13. CDR1 is SEHNR, CDR2 FQNEAQ, per germline (reference sequence).

The chain recombines TRBV5-1 with TRBJ1-1; possibly TRBD1 for D (6 bases). Germline V gene sequence: CDR1 SGHRS, CDR2 YFSETQ. Trimming removed 4 bases from V and 4 bases from J, with 20 bases in between. The CDR3 loop spans 16 amino acids. The CDR3, as DNA: TGCGCCAGCAGCCCGGGCTCACAGGGTACCACCACTGAAGCTTTCTTT. It is translated as CASSPGSQGTTTEAFF.